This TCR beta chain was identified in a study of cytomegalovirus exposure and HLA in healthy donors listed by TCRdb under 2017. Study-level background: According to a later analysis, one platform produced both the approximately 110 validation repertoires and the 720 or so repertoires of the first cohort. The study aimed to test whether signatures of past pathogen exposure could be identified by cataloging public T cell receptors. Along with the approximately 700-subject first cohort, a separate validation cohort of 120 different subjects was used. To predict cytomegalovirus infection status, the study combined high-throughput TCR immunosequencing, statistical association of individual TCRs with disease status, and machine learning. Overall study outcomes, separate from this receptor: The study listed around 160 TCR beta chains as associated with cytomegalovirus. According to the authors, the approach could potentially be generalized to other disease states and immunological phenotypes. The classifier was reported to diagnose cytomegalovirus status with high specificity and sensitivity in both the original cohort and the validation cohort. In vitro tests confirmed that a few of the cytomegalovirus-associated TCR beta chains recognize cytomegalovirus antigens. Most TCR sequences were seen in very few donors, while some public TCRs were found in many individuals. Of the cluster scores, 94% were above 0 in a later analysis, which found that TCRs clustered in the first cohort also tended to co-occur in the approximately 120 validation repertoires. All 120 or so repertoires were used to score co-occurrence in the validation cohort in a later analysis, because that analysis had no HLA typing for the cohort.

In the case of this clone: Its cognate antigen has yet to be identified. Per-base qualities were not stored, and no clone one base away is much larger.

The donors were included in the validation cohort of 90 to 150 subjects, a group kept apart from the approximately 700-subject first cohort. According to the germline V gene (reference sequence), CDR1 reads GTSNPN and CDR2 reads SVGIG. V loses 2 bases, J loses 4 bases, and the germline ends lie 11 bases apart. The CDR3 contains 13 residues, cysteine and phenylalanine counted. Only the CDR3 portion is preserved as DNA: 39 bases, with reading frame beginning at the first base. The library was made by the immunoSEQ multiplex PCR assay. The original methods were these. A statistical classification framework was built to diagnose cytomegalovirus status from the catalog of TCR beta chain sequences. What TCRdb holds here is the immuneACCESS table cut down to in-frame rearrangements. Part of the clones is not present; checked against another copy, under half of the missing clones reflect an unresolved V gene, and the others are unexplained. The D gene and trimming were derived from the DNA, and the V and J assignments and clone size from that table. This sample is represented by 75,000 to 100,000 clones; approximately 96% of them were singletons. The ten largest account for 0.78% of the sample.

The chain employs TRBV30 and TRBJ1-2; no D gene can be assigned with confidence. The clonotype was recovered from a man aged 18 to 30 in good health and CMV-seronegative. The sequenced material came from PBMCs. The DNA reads TGTGCCTGGAGTCGAGGAGCCGGCTATGGCTACACCTTC. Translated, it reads CAWSRGAGYGYTF.